Following are 29 T cell receptor beta chains from one sample sequenced in a study of cytomegalovirus exposure and HLA in healthy donors. Primers included in the PCR were 60 Vbeta and 13 Jbeta primers. Clones were sequenced by immunoSEQ multiplex PCR, and TCRdb holds only the in-frame ones, with some missing. The sample lists 200,000 to 250,000 clones; 82% were seen once. Sequenced material: PBMCs. These receptors came from a woman between 40 and 55 years old in good health and CMV-seronegative.

The CDR3 coding sequence is TGTGCCTGGATACAGAGAATGAACACTGAAGCTTTCTTT. This sequence encodes CAWIQRMNTEAFF. This chain links TRBV30 with TRBJ1-1; D uncertain. V dropped 4 bases and J dropped 0 bases, with 9 bases sitting between them. Germline-derived CDR1 and CDR2 are GTSNPN and SVGIG (reference sequence). The CDR3 contains 13 residues.

The chain uses TRBV28 and TRBJ2-1, with 11 positions matching TRBD2. The CDR3 has 15 amino acids. Trimming at V came to 6 bases and at J to 4 bases, leaving 5 bases not matched to a gene. Germline V gives CDR1 MDHEN, CDR2 SYDVKM. This CDR3 is CASSPTSGVYNEQFF. In nucleotides, the CDR3 is TGTGCCAGCAGCCCGACTAGCGGGGTTTACAATGAGCAGTTCTTC.

The chain employs TRBV7-8 and TRBJ2-1; 7 bases align to TRBD2. With V trimmed by 1 base and J by 7 bases, 7 bases remained unmatched. CDR3 length equals 15 residues. CDR1 SGHVS and CDR2 FQNEAQ come from the germline V gene. The CDR3 spells CASSLGWGGRNEQFF. The CDR3, as DNA: TGTGCCAGCAGCTTAGGCTGGGGCGGGAGAAATGAGCAGTTCTTC.

In nucleotides, the CDR3 is TGCGCCAGCAGCTTGGCAATAGCGGAAGGAAGGGAGACCCAGTACTTC. Protein sequence: CASSLAIAEGRETQYF. V is TRBV5-1 and J is TRBJ2-5; the D gene is possibly TRBD2 (6 bases). The CDR3 loop spans 16 amino acids. With 0 bases removed from V and 5 bases from J, the gap between germline ends came to 17 bases. Per germline, CDR1 SGHRS and CDR2 YFSETQ.

This chain joins TRBV27 and TRBJ2-7; D not certain. V was trimmed by 3 bases and J by 5 bases, leaving 14 bases between them. The length of the CDR3 is 14 residues. CDR1 and CDR2 from the germline V gene are MNHEY and SMNVEV (reference sequence). The CDR3 here is CASSFLQTTDEQYF. The CDR3 coding sequence is TGTGCCAGCAGTTTTCTACAGACGACCGACGAGCAGTACTTC.

V usage is TRBV27 and J usage is TRBJ2-7; 11 nucleotides line up with TRBD2. CDR1 is MNHEY, CDR2 SMNVEV, per germline (reference sequence). The CDR3 loop spans 14 amino acids. The V gene end was trimmed by 3 bases and the J gene end by 2 bases; junction bases not matched to a gene: 0. The CDR3 loop is CASSFSGRAYEQYF. In DNA form, the CDR3 reads TGTGCCAGCAGTTTTAGCGGGAGGGCCTACGAGCAGTACTTC.

CDR3 residues: CASSGSTGEVTEAFF. Written as DNA, the CDR3 is TGTGCCAGCAGCGGATCGACAGGGGAGGTCACTGAAGCTTTCTTT. The chain has TRBV9 and TRBJ1-1, with 8 bases fitting TRBD1. Germline V gives CDR1 SGDLS, CDR2 YYNGEE. CDR3 length: 15 residues. V lost 3 bases, J lost 4 bases, and 8 bases stayed unmatched.

Written as DNA, the CDR3 is TGTGCCAGTAACCCTTCCCCTCTAGACTATGGCTACACCTTC. This encodes CASNPSPLDYGYTF. The V gene is TRBV19, the J gene TRBJ1-2; no reliable D call. Germline values: CDR1 LNHDA, CDR2 SQIVND (reference sequence). Trimming stripped 7 bases from V and 3 bases from J, with 15 bases between. The CDR3 totals 14 residues.

The chain carries TRBV7-2 and TRBJ2-5; 8 bases agree with TRBD1. J was trimmed by 9 bases and V by 2 bases; bases with no gene match: 11. Germline-derived CDR1 and CDR2 are SGHTA and FQGNSA. CDR3 size: 15 residues. This CDR3 reads CASSLMGQVRGAQYF. CDR3 DNA sequence: TGTGCCAGCAGCTTAATGGGACAGGTCCGTGGAGCCCAGTACTTC.

The chain uses TRBV5-1 and TRBJ2-1, with TRBD2 identical over 8 bases. This CDR3 spans 16 amino acids. V lost 0 bases and J lost 7; bases outside the gene matches: 9. CDR1 is SGHRS and CDR2 is YFSETQ in the germline V gene. This CDR3 reads CASSLAPAGVRNEQFF. DNA of the CDR3: TGCGCCAGCAGCTTGGCCCCAGCGGGAGTAAGAAATGAGCAGTTCTTC.

The chain recombines TRBV7-9 with TRBJ2-7, with unresolved D. CDR3 length equals 13 residues. Germline V CDR1 and CDR2: SEHNR, FQNEAQ (reference sequence). This chain's CDR3 is CFFKQKAAYEQYF. The CDR3 DNA sequence: TGTTTTTTCAAGCAGAAGGCGGCATACGAGCAGTACTTC.

The chain employs TRBV10-1 and TRBJ2-3; 7 nucleotides line up with TRBD1. J lost 2 bases, V lost 2 bases, and 4 bases had no gene match. Germline V gene lookup returns CDR1 WNHNN and CDR2 SYGVQD (reference sequence). There are 15 residues in the CDR3. CDR3 amino acids: CASSEEGTATDTQYF. CDR3 nucleotide sequence: TGCGCCAGCAGTGAGGAGGGGACAGCCACAGATACGCAGTATTTT.

The chain employs TRBV19 and TRBJ2-1; the match to TRBD1 covers 8 bases. The V gene's germline CDR1 is LNHDA and CDR2 SQIVND (reference sequence). The CDR3 runs to 15 residues. V shed 1 base, J shed 5 bases, and the junction held 4 bases outside the gene matches. The CDR3 nucleotides read TGTGCCAGTAGTATAGTGGGGACAGGAAACAATGAGCAGTTCTTC. Amino acids: CASSIVGTGNNEQFF. Based on the CDR3 plus reference TRBV19 and TRBJ2-1, the full variable domain is DGGITQSPKYLFRKEGQNVTLSCEQNLNHDAMYWYRQDPGQGLRLIYYSQIVNDFQKGDIAEGYSVSREKKESFPLTVTSAQKNPTAFYLCASSIVGTGNNEQFFGPGTRLTVL.

The rearrangement uses TRBV11-2 and TRBJ2-7; 9 nucleotides agree with TRBD2. Looked up from germline, CDR1 is SGHAT and CDR2 is FQNNGV. J lost 5 bases, V lost 1 base, and 6 bases had no gene match. This CDR3 spans 15 amino acids. The CDR3 region is CASSLVRGLANEQYF. DNA for the CDR3: TGTGCCAGCAGCTTAGTACGGGGACTAGCTAACGAGCAGTACTTC.

V is TRBV27 and J is TRBJ1-2; maybe TRBD1 (5 bases). CDR3 length equals 14 residues. Germline V gene lookup returns CDR1 MNHEY and CDR2 SMNVEV (reference sequence). The V and J ends lost 2 bases and 4 bases respectively, with 11 bases between them. CDR3 coding DNA: TGTGCCAGCAGTTTAAAGGGACTTACCTATGGCTACACCTTC. It specifies CASSLKGLTYGYTF.

V is TRBV27 and J is TRBJ2-1, with 7 bases fitting TRBD1. Trimming took 4 bases from V and 6 from J; bases not matched to a gene: 9. Looked up from germline, CDR1 is MNHEY and CDR2 is SMNVEV (reference sequence). The CDR3 extends over 15 amino acids. CDR3 in DNA: TGTGCCAGCAGTTCCGGGACAGACGGCGCCAATGAGCAGTTCTTC. Amino acids: CASSSGTDGANEQFF.

This chain uses TRBV18 with TRBJ2-2, with 7 positions matching TRBD2. The CDR3 has 16 residues. Germline lookup yields CDR1 KGHSH and CDR2 LQKENI. V shed 2 bases, J shed 4 bases, and the junction held 7 bases outside the gene matches. The CDR3 reads CASSPMASGLTGELFF. CDR3 nucleotides: TGTGCCAGCTCACCAATGGCTAGCGGTCTCACCGGGGAGCTGTTTTTT.

The J gene is TRBJ2-7, the V gene TRBV7-2; 10 nucleotides align to TRBD1. With 6 bases clipped from V and 7 bases from J, the junction kept 6 bases outside the gene matches. The germline V gene has CDR1 SGHTA and CDR2 FQGNSA. The CDR3 length is 13 residues. As DNA, the CDR3 is TGTGCCAGCAGTAACGACAGGGGGCAAGAGCAGTACTTC. Translated: CASSNDRGQEQYF.

The chain links TRBV7-8 to TRBJ2-1; TRBD2 aligns across 7 bases. Losses at the gene ends were 0 bases for V and 9 bases for J; bases not matched to a gene: 8. CDR1 and CDR2 from the germline V gene are SGHVS and FQNEAQ. The length of the CDR3 is 15 residues. The DNA of the CDR3 is TGTGCCAGCAGCTTAGCCGAAAGCGGGAATGGTGAGCAGTTCTTC. Translation: CASSLAESGNGEQFF.

Comment on this clone: Since the CDR3 does not end with the conserved phenylalanine or tryptophan, this likely comes from a read error. The DNA is left out, because the CDR3 cannot be placed on it with certainty; the CDR3 is given as TCRdb lists it. The J gene is TRBJ2-7, the V gene TRBV2; TRBD2 is the table's D call, not checked against the DNA. Germline V gene lookup returns CDR1 SNHLY and CDR2 FYNNEI. The CDR3 region is 12 residues in length, termini included. Here the CDR3 reads CASSEQAGVQSY.

The chain recombines TRBV19 with TRBJ2-2; TRBD2 aligns across 13 bases. The V and J ends lost 6 bases and 4 bases, in that order; junction bases with no gene match: 5. CDR3 length: 16 residues. The germline V gene has CDR1 LNHDA and CDR2 SQIVND (reference sequence). CDR3 coding DNA: TGTGCCAGTAGCGGGACTAGCGGGACTATCACCGGGGAGCTGTTTTTT. Translation gives CASSGTSGTITGELFF. The full variable domain, rest sourced from reference TRBV19 and TRBJ2-2, is DGGITQSPKYLFRKEGQNVTLSCEQNLNHDAMYWYRQDPGQGLRLIYYSQIVNDFQKGDIAEGYSVSREKKESFPLTVTSAQKNPTAFYLCASSGTSGTITGELFFGEGSRLTVL.

This clone has only one observation. The rearrangement joins TRBV11-2 to TRBJ2-7; 8 nucleotides align to TRBD1. The CDR3 sequence is 14 residues long. The V gene end was trimmed by 3 bases and the J gene end by 6 bases; junction bases not matched to a gene: 7. The V gene's germline CDR1 is SGHAT and CDR2 FQNNGV. The CDR3 bases are TGTGCCAGCAGCTTTGGGCAGGGGGCTCGCGAGCAGTACTTC. Amino acids: CASSFGQGAREQYF.

V is TRBV28 and J is TRBJ2-7, with 7 bases identical to TRBD1. Germline V gives CDR1 MDHEN, CDR2 SYDVKM. There are 14 residues in the CDR3. The V and J ends lost 4 bases and 5 bases, in that order; junction bases with no gene match: 8. The CDR3 DNA is TGTGCCAGCAGTTCGCCAGGGGGTAGGGACGAGCAGTACTTC. It encodes CASSSPGGRDEQYF.

J is TRBJ1-2 and V is TRBV10-3; D call uncertain. The V end was cut by 0 bases, the J end by 4 bases, with 18 bases between. Germline-derived CDR1 and CDR2 are ENHRY and SYGVKD. The CDR3 is 17 residues long. CDR3 bases: TGTGCCATCAGTGAGTCTGACGGCAACAGAGATGGCTATGGCTACACCTTC. Protein product: CAISESDGNRDGYGYTF.

The J gene is TRBJ2-1, the V gene TRBV7-7; TRBD2 matches 14 bases. Germline CDR1 reads SSHAT; CDR2 reads FNYEAQ (reference sequence). After removal of 5 bases from V and 6 bases from J, the junction contained 3 bases not matched to a gene. There are 15 residues in the CDR3. CDR3 sequence: CASSPGTSGSNEQFF. The DNA of the CDR3 is TGTGCCAGCAGCCCCGGGACTAGCGGGAGCAATGAGCAGTTCTTC.

The gene calls are TRBV7-2 and TRBJ2-3; 8 bases match TRBD2. The CDR3 runs to 13 residues. From germline, CDR1 is SGHTA and CDR2 FQGNSA. The V segment lost 5 bases and the J segment 8 bases; nucleotides outside the gene matches: 6. The DNA for the CDR3 is TGTGCCAGCAGCCCCGACGGGAGGGGTACGCAGTATTTT. It codes for CASSPDGRGTQYF.

This clone was detected only once. This rearrangement joins TRBV4-2 to TRBJ2-7, with 8 bases that match TRBD1. V lost 1 base and J lost 0; bases outside the gene matches: 5. This CDR3 has 16 residues. Germline loops: CDR1 LGHNA, CDR2 YNFKEQ. CDR3 in amino acids: CASSQGGQVSSYEQYF. CDR3 nucleotides: TGTGCCAGCAGCCAAGGGGGACAGGTGAGCTCCTACGAGCAGTACTTC.

This chain connects TRBV2 to TRBJ2-5; 16 nucleotides match TRBD2. Near its end, the DNA agrees better with TRBJ2-7, so the J call may be wrong. In germline, CDR1 is SNHLY, CDR2 FYNNEI. The CDR3 spans 18 residues. The CDR3 nucleotides read TGTGCCAGCACCCTGGGGGGACTAGCGGGAGGGCGGCCCTACGAGCAGTACTTC. It is translated as CASTLGGLAGGRPYEQYF.

The V call is TRBV27, the J call TRBJ1-4; D may be TRBD1 (5 bases). Germline values: CDR1 MNHEY, CDR2 SMNVEV (reference sequence). Trimming took 5 bases from V and 10 from J, leaving 14 bases between them. The CDR3 length is 13 residues. The CDR3 nucleotides are TGTGCCAGCAGTCCTGGCGGGGGGGGAAAACTGTTTTTT. Translation: CASSPGGGGKLFF.